The 32 T cell receptor beta chains below were found in one sample sequenced in a study of T cells in Graves' hyperthyroidism and ophthalmopathy. RNA transcripts gave rise to amplified TCR beta CDR3 regions. The HTBI primer set was used in a first-round RT-PCR of the TCR CDR3. TCRdb processed the multiplex PCR reads anew with MiXCR; each CDR3 protein has one entry. The sample has under 350,000 distinct CDR3 sequences, less than 30% seen once; the top ten hold approximately 30%. Source material: blood. These receptors came from a man between 35 and 55 years old with Graves' hyperthyroidism that later progressed to Graves' ophthalmopathy.

The chain employs TRBV12-3 or TRBV12-4 and TRBJ1-2; D is possibly TRBD1 (5 bases). Trimming left V 5 bases short and J 6 bases short, with 10 bases between. This CDR3 spans 12 amino acids. The CDR3, as DNA: TGTGCCAGCAGTCCGTCAGGGAATGGCTACACCTTC. This encodes CASSPSGNGYTF.

This clonotype has only a few counts. The CDR3 DNA reads as TGCGCCAGCAGCCTGAGGGTGGGACAGAATAGCGGGAGCTTTGCAGAGACCCAGTACTTC. This gives the protein CASSLRVGQNSGSFAETQYF. This rearrangement joins TRBV4-1 to TRBJ2-5; TRBD2 matches 9 bases. Per germline, CDR1 MGHRA and CDR2 YSYEKL. V shed 4 bases, J shed 4 bases, and the junction held 22 bases outside the gene matches. This CDR3 spans 20 amino acids.

The rearrangement uses TRBV27 and TRBJ2-2; possible D gene TRBD1, 5 bases. This CDR3 is 17 amino acids long. Germline V gives CDR1 MNHEY, CDR2 SMNVEV (reference sequence). Between the trimmed V and J ends, which lost 5 bases and 0 bases, there was a span of 16 bases. Here the CDR3 DNA reads TGTGCCAGCAGTCCTCCATTAGGACAATCGAACACCGGGGAGCTGTTTTTT. It is translated as CASSPPLGQSNTGELFF.

The V call is TRBV4-1, the J call TRBJ2-7; 9 bases fit TRBD1. This CDR3 comprises 17 residues. Per the germline V gene, CDR1 is MGHRA and CDR2 is YSYEKL. V shed 0 bases, J shed 4 bases, and the junction held 10 bases outside the gene matches. CDR3 nucleotides: TGCGCCAGCAGCCAAGATCCTCTTACAGGGGGCGGGTACGAGCAGTACTTC. Residues: CASSQDPLTGGGYEQYF.

This clonotype has at least ten counts. This rearrangement joins TRBV6-5 to TRBJ2-7; maybe TRBD1 (5 bases). The CDR3 loop spans 15 amino acids. V gave up 6 bases and J gave up 6 bases, with 21 bases separating them. Germline CDR1 and CDR2: MNHEY and SVGAGI. DNA for the CDR3: TGTGCCAGCAGCCTTGCCTTTCAGGGTATGCGCGAGCAGTACTTC. Translation: CASSLAFQGMREQYF.

This clonotype was counted at least ten times. The chain combines TRBV20-1 with TRBJ2-5; a possible D gene is TRBD1 (6 bases). The CDR3 sequence is 13 residues long. Germline assignment: CDR1 DFQATT and CDR2 SNEGSKA (reference sequence). The V gene lost 6 bases and the J gene lost 3 bases, with 14 bases spanning the gap. This CDR3 is CSAGNREKETQYF. CDR3 DNA sequence: TGCAGTGCCGGTAACAGGGAGAAAGAGACCCAGTACTTC.

Sample share makes this clonotype medium-sized. The rearrangement joins TRBV29-1 to TRBJ2-5; a weak D match, TRBD2 (5 bases). CDR3 length equals 14 residues. Trimming stripped 6 bases from V and 0 bases from J, with 14 bases between. Germline values: CDR1 SQVTM, CDR2 ANQGSEA. CDR3 in DNA: TGCAGCGTGTCCGGGAAAGAGTACCAAGAGACCCAGTACTTC. As protein: CSVSGKEYQETQYF.

The V call is TRBV12-3 or TRBV12-4, the J call TRBJ2-7; 8 bases are a match to TRBD2. V lost 2 bases and J lost 6; bases outside the gene matches: 6. The CDR3 consists of 14 residues. The CDR3 region is CASSLSGGASEQYF. The CDR3 coding sequence is TGTGCCAGCAGTTTATCGGGGGGGGCAAGCGAGCAGTACTTC.

This clonotype was recorded a few times. The chain links TRBV10-2 to TRBJ2-2; D remains unclear. V lost 3 bases, J lost 1 base, and 3 bases lay in between. Germline V gene data show CDR1 as WSHSY and CDR2 as SAAADI. The CDR3 has 13 residues. The CDR3 here is CASSDLNTGELFF. CDR3 DNA sequence: TGCGCCAGCAGTGACCTGAACACCGGGGAGCTGTTTTTT.

This clonotype was seen ten or more times. V gene TRBV14 combines with J gene TRBJ2-5; 8 bases match TRBD2. CDR1 and CDR2 from the germline V gene are SGHDN and FVKESK. J gave up 7 bases and V 3 bases, and 7 bases lay outside the gene matches. The CDR3 covers 14 residues. CDR3 loop: CASSHGTRGWTQYF. CDR3 in DNA: TGTGCCAGCAGCCACGGGACTAGGGGTTGGACCCAGTACTTC.

There are a few counts of this clonotype. Possible read error: a much larger clone is one base away. No conserved phenylalanine or tryptophan ends this CDR3, so it is likely a read error. The chain combines TRBV4-2 with TRBJ2-6; no definite D call. With 0 bases removed from V and 0 bases from J, the gap between germline ends came to 9 bases. The CDR3 contains 17 residues. CDR1 and CDR2 (germline): LGHNA, YNFKEQ. In nucleotides, the CDR3 is TGTGCCAGCAGCCAAGATCCAGCAGGCTCTGGGGCCAACGTCCTGACTTCC. Translated, it gives CASSQDPAGSGANVLTS.

Many counts were recorded for this clonotype. The chain is built from TRBV19 and TRBJ1-3; possible D gene TRBD1, 6 bases. The germline CDR1 and CDR2 sequences are LNHDA and SQIVND (reference sequence). There are 14 residues in the CDR3. V dropped 4 bases and J dropped 5 bases, with 12 bases sitting between them. CDR3 region: CASSRRDIRNTIYF. The CDR3 region has the DNA TGTGCCAGTAGTAGAAGGGACATCCGAAACACCATATATTTT.

This clonotype was counted ten times or more. The V gene is TRBV11-2, the J gene TRBJ2-5; D remains ambiguous. Germline V gives CDR1 SGHAT, CDR2 FQNNGV. V lost 2 bases and J lost 0, with 4 bases in between. The CDR3 length is 13 residues. CDR3 DNA sequence: TGTGCCAGCAGCTTACCGTACCAAGAGACCCAGTACTTC. Amino acid sequence: CASSLPYQETQYF.

This clonotype was picked up many times. This rearrangement joins TRBV20-1 to TRBJ2-7; no reliable D call. CDR1 is DFQATT, CDR2 SNEGSKA, per germline (reference sequence). The CDR3 spans 12 residues. Trimming shortened V by 4 bases and J by 1 base, and 8 bases separated the two germline ends. The CDR3 DNA follows: TGCAGTGCTAACGGCCCGTCCTACGAGCAGTACTTC. It yields the protein CSANGPSYEQYF.

Many counts were recorded for this clonotype. V and J are TRBV2 and TRBJ1-2; D ambiguous. Trimming pared 0 bases from V and 4 bases from J, leaving 9 bases between. Germline V gene sequence: CDR1 SNHLY, CDR2 FYNNEI. The CDR3 totals 14 residues. Here the CDR3 DNA reads TGTGCCAGCAGTGAAGCGGTGTTTAGCTATGGCTACACCTTC. Translated: CASSEAVFSYGYTF. The variable domain in full, with the rest retrieved from reference TRBV2 and TRBJ1-2, is EPEVTQTPSHQVTQMGQEVILRCVPISNHLYFYWYRQILGQKVEFLVSFYNNEISEKSEIFDDQFSVERPDGSNFTLKIRSTKLEDSAMYFCASSEAVFSYGYTFGSGTRLTVV.

This clonotype was counted ten times or more. The chain couples TRBV18 to TRBJ2-7; D unresolved. Trimming shortened V by 2 bases and J by 6 bases, and 11 bases separated the two germline ends. CDR3 length: 13 residues. The germline V gene has CDR1 KGHSH and CDR2 LQKENI. CDR3 coding DNA: TGTGCCAGCTCACCAATATCTGTAGGCGAGCAGTACTTC. Its protein product is CASSPISVGEQYF.

This clonotype was recorded at least ten times. The chain has TRBV24-1 and TRBJ2-7; 9 nucleotides align to TRBD1. The germline V gene has CDR1 KGHDR and CDR2 SFDVKD. The CDR3 contains 15 residues. Germline trimming cut 3 bases from V and 1 base from J; bases unmatched to any gene: 3. The CDR3 reads CATSDQTGGSYEQYF. For the CDR3, the DNA is TGTGCCACCAGTGATCAGACAGGGGGGTCCTACGAGCAGTACTTC.

This clonotype was counted many times. The chain is built from TRBV11-3 and TRBJ1-2; 9 positions agree with TRBD1. The V segment lost 6 bases and the J segment 4 bases; nucleotides outside the gene matches: 3. The CDR3 is 13 amino acids. Germline V lookup: CDR1 SGHNT, CDR2 YENEEA. The CDR3 nucleotides are TGTGCCAGCAGAGGGACAGGGACCTATGGCTACACCTTC. This codes for CASRGTGTYGYTF.

The chain combines TRBV28 with TRBJ1-2, with D tentatively TRBD1 (6 bases). Germline lookup yields CDR1 MDHEN and CDR2 SYDVKM. This CDR3 comprises 14 residues. The V gene lost 7 bases and the J gene lost 6 bases, with 18 bases spanning the gap. In nucleotides, the CDR3 is TGTGCCAGCACCCTGGGGGGGCAGAAGGATGGCTACACCTTC. Translating gives CASTLGGQKDGYTF.

This chain uses TRBV2 with TRBJ2-2; no reliable D call. V was trimmed by 6 bases and J by 4 bases, leaving 6 bases between them. In germline, CDR1 is SNHLY, CDR2 FYNNEI. The CDR3 extends over 12 amino acids. In DNA, the CDR3 is TGTGCCAGCAGAGGGATCACCGGGGAGCTGTTTTTT. Protein: CASRGITGELFF.

The sample holds many counts of this clonotype. The J gene is TRBJ2-4, the V gene TRBV12-3 or TRBV12-4; D possibly matches TRBD1 or TRBD2 (5 bases each). Trimming removed 2 bases from V and 4 bases from J, with 15 bases in between. The CDR3 covers 16 residues. The CDR3 loop reads CASSLLRGGGKNIQYF. DNA for the CDR3: TGTGCCAGCAGTTTATTGAGGGGTGGCGGAAAAAACATTCAGTACTTC.

In its sample, this clonotype was seen a few times. The chain uses TRBV29-1 and TRBJ2-7, with 10 bases lining up with TRBD1. Germline trimming cut 1 base from V and 10 bases from J; bases unmatched to any gene: 10. Germline values: CDR1 SQVTM, CDR2 ANQGSEA. The CDR3 is 14 residues long. CDR3: CSVEGPRDRGKQYF. The CDR3 bases are TGCAGCGTTGAAGGGCCACGGGACAGGGGAAAACAGTACTTC.

This clonotype was observed many times. The rearrangement links TRBV20-1 to TRBJ2-7; 10 nucleotides align to TRBD2. The CDR3 has 16 residues. Losses at the gene ends were 0 bases for V and 0 bases for J; bases not matched to a gene: 5. Germline values: CDR1 DFQATT, CDR2 SNEGSKA (reference sequence). The CDR3 nucleotides read TGCAGTGCTAGAGATCCAGCGGGAGGGATCTCCTACGAGCAGTACTTC. This translates into CSARDPAGGISYEQYF.

This clonotype appeared a few times. The J gene is TRBJ2-5, the V gene TRBV12-3 or TRBV12-4; 8 bases align to TRBD2. With V trimmed by 2 bases and J by 5 bases, 7 bases remained unmatched. The CDR3 loop spans 15 amino acids. DNA of the CDR3: TGTGCCAGCAGTTTATCAAGCGGGAGTTATGAGACCCAGTACTTC. Amino acid sequence: CASSLSSGSYETQYF.

At least ten counts were recorded for this clonotype. The chain couples TRBV28 to TRBJ1-5; 8 bases agree with TRBD1. The trim removed 11 bases at V and 5 bases at J, leaving 5 bases unmatched. Germline V gene lookup returns CDR1 MDHEN and CDR2 SYDVKM. This CDR3 is 12 amino acids long. CDR3 sequence: CAGGQADQPQHF. CDR3 nucleotides: TGTGCCGGGGGACAGGCTGATCAGCCCCAGCATTTT.

This clonotype was seen many times. The chain carries TRBV24-1 and TRBJ2-2, with a tentative D call TRBD2 (5 bases). Per the germline V gene, CDR1 is KGHDR and CDR2 is SFDVKD. CDR3 length: 14 amino acids. V lost 9 bases and J 3 bases, leaving 13 bases between the germline ends. The CDR3 sequence: CATGSSQDTGELFF. In nucleotides, the CDR3 is TGTGCCACCGGGTCTAGCCAGGACACCGGGGAGCTGTTTTTT.

This clonotype occurred once. CDR3 sequence: CASRDAGTGTYEQYF. For the CDR3, the DNA is TGTGCCAGCAGAGATGCCGGGACAGGGACCTACGAGCAGTACTTC. The V gene is TRBV6-1, the J gene TRBJ2-7; 9 bases fit TRBD1. The V gene's germline CDR1 is MNHNS and CDR2 SASEGT. This CDR3 contains 15 residues. V shed 6 bases, J shed 2 bases, and the junction held 8 bases outside the gene matches.

The chain is built from TRBV2 and TRBJ2-7; either TRBD1 or TRBD2 may supply D (5 bases each). Per germline, CDR1 SNHLY and CDR2 FYNNEI. With 7 bases removed from V and 2 bases from J, the gap between germline ends came to 18 bases. The CDR3 runs to 15 residues. The CDR3 coding sequence is TGTGCCAGCATGGCTACCCGGCAGGGACCCTACGAGCAGTACTTC. Encoded protein: CASMATRQGPYEQYF.

This clonotype was seen many times. Just one base apart from a much larger clone, this may be a read error. CDR3 coding DNA: TGTGCCAGCAGCTTATTACGGGGGAATCAGCCCCAGCATTTT. This codes for CASSLLRGNQPQHF. The V and J genes are TRBV7-2 and TRBJ1-5; TRBD1 is a possible D gene (5 bases). Germline lookup yields CDR1 SGHTA and CDR2 FQGNSA. Trimming left V 2 bases short and J 4 bases short, with 9 bases between. CDR3 length equals 14 residues. The whole variable domain, filled in from reference TRBV7-2 and TRBJ1-5, reads GAGVSQSPSNKVTEKGKDVELRCDPISGHTALYWYRQSLGQGLEFLIYFQGNSAPDKSGLPSDRFSAERTGGSVSTLTIQRTQQEDSAVYLCASSLLRGNQPQHFGDGTRLSIL.

The chain has TRBV12-3 or TRBV12-4 and TRBJ2-7; TRBD2 matches at 10 bases. CDR3 length: 18 amino acids. The trim removed 3 bases at V and 4 bases at J, leaving 15 bases unmatched. This CDR3 reads CASSFSSRLAGVDYEQYF. In DNA form, the CDR3 reads TGTGCCAGCAGTTTCTCTTCGCGGCTAGCGGGAGTAGATTACGAGCAGTACTTC.

This clonotype was detected ten times or more. The chain joins TRBV28 to TRBJ2-7, with TRBD2 as a possible D gene (6 bases). Germline CDR1 and CDR2: MDHEN and SYDVKM. Trimming stripped 2 bases from V and 0 bases from J, with 8 bases between. CDR3 length: 14 amino acids. CDR3 protein: CASSLDGGSYEQYF. CDR3 coding DNA: TGTGCCAGCAGTTTAGACGGGGGCTCCTACGAGCAGTACTTC.

V usage is TRBV5-1 and J usage is TRBJ1-2; D unresolved. Germline V gene sequence: CDR1 SGHRS, CDR2 YFSETQ. This CDR3 is built from 12 residues. V gave up 0 bases and J gave up 6 bases, with 6 bases separating them. The CDR3 DNA reads as TGCGCCAGCAGCTTGGCTGACGATGGCTACACCTTC. Translated, it gives CASSLADDGYTF.